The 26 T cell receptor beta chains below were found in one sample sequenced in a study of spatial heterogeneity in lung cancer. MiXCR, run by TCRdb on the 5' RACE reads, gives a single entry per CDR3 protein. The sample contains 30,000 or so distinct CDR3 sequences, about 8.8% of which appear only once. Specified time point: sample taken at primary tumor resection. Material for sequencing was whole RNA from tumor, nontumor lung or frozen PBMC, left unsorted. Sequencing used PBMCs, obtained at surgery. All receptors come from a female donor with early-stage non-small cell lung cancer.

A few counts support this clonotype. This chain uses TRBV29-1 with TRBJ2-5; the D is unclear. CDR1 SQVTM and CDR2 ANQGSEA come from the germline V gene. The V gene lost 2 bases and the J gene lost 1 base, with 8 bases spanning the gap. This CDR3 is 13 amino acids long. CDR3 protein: CSVEKQIQETQYF. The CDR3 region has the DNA TGCAGCGTTGAAAAGCAGATCCAAGAGACCCAGTACTTC.

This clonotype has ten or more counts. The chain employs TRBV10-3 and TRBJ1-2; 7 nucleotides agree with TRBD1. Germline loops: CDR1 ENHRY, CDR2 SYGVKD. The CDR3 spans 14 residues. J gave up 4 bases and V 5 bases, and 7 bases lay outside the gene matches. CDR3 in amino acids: CAISPGTDRYGYTF. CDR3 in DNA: TGTGCCATCAGTCCCGGGACAGATCGCTATGGCTACACCTTC.

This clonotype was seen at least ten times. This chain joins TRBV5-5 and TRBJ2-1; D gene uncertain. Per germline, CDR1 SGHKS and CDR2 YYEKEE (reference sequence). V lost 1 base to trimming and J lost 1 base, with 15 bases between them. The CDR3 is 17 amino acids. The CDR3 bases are TGTGCCAGCAGCTTGAGGTTAGGAGTTTGGTCCTACAATGAGCAGTTCTTC. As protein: CASSLRLGVWSYNEQFF.

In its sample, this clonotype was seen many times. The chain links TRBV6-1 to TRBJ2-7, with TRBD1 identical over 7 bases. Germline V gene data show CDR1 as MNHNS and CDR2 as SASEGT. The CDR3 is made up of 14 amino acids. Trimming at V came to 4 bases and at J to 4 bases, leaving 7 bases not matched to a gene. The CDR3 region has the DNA TGTGCCAGCAGTGGCCGGACAGGACGTTACGAGCAGTACTTC. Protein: CASSGRTGRYEQYF.

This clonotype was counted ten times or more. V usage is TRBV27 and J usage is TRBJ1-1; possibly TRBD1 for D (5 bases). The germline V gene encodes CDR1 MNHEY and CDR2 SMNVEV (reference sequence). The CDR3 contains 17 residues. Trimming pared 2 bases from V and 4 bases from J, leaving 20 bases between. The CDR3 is CASSLPTGGGAGTEAFF. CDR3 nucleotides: TGTGCCAGCAGTTTACCCACCGGGGGAGGGGCAGGCACTGAAGCTTTCTTT.

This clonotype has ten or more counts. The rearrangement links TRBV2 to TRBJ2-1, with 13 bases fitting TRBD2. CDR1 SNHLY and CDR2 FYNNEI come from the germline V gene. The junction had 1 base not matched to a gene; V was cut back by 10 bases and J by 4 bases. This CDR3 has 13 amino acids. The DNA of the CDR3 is TGTGCCAAGGGACTAGCGGGGTACAATGAGCAGTTCTTC. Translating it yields CAKGLAGYNEQFF.

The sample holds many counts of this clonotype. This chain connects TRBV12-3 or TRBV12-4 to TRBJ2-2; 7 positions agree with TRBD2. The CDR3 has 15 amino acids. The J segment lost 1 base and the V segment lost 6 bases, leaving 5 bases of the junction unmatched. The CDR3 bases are TGTGCCAGCAGGCCCAGCGGGATGAACACCGGGGAGCTGTTTTTT. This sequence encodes CASRPSGMNTGELFF.

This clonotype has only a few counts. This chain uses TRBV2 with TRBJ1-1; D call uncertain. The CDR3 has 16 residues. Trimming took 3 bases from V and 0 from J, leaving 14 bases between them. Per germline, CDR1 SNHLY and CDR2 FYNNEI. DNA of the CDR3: TGTGCCAGCAGTGAGGCCGTTGACCTAATGAACACTGAAGCTTTCTTT. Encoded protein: CASSEAVDLMNTEAFF.

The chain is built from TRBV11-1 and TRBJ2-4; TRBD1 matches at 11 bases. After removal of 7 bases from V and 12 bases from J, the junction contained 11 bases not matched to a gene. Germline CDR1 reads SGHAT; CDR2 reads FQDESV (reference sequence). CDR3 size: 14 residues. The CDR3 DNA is TGTGCCAGCACCATTGGACAGGGGGCTTACCGTCAGTACTTC. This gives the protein CASTIGQGAYRQYF.

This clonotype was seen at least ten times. CDR3 loop: CASSFRGRGEKLFF. The CDR3, as DNA: TGCGCCAGCAGCTTCAGGGGGCGGGGTGAAAAACTGTTTTTT. V usage is TRBV5-1 and J usage is TRBJ1-4; TRBD1 matches at 8 bases. With 2 bases clipped from V and 7 bases from J, the junction kept 4 bases outside the gene matches. This CDR3 is built from 14 residues. The germline gives CDR1 SGHRS, CDR2 YFSETQ. The complete variable domain, with remaining parts taken from reference TRBV5-1 and TRBJ1-4, reads KAGVTQTPRYLIKTRGQQVTLSCSPISGHRSVSWYQQTPGQGLQFLFEYFSETQRNKGNFPGRFSGRQFSNSRSEMNVSTLELGDSALYLCASSFRGRGEKLFFGSGTQLSVL.

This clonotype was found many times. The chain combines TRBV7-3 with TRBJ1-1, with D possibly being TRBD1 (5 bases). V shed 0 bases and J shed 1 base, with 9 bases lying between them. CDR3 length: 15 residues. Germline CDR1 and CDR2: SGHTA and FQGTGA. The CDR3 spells CASSLTSGQNTEAFF. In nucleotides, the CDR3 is TGTGCCAGCAGCTTAACTAGCGGACAGAACACTGAAGCTTTCTTT. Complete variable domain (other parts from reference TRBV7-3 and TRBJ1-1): GAGVSQTPSNKVTEKGKYVELRCDPISGHTALYWYRQSLGQGPEFLIYFQGTGAADDSGLPNDRFFAVRPEGSVSTLKIQRTERGDSAVYLCASSLTSGQNTEAFFGQGTRLTVV.

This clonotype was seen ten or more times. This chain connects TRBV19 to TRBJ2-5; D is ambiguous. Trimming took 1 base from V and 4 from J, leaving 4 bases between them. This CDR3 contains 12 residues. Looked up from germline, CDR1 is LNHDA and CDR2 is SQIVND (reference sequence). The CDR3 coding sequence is TGTGCCAGTAGTATAGGAAGAGAGACCCAGTACTTC. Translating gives CASSIGRETQYF.

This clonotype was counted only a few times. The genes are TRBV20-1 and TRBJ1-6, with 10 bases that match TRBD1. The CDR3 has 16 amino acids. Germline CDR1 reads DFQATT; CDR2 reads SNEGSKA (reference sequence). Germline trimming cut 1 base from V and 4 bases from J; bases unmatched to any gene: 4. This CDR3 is CSARAGTGDYNSPLHF. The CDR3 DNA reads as TGCAGTGCTAGAGCCGGGACAGGGGATTATAATTCACCCCTCCACTTT.

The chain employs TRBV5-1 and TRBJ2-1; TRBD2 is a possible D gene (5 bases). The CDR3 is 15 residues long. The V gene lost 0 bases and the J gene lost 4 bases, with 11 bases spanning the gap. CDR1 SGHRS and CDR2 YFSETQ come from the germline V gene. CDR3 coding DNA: TGCGCCAGCAGCTTGGTTTCTAGCAGGTACAATGAGCAGTTCTTC. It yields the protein CASSLVSSRYNEQFF.

CDR3 amino acids: CASSPIAGTINEKLFF. As DNA, the CDR3 is TGTGCCAGCTCACCAATAGCCGGGACTATTAATGAAAAACTGTTTTTT. This rearrangement joins TRBV18 to TRBJ1-4; perhaps TRBD1 as D (5 bases). Trimming removed 2 bases at V and 4 bases at J, with 14 bases between. From germline, CDR1 is KGHSH and CDR2 LQKENI. This CDR3 is 16 amino acids long.

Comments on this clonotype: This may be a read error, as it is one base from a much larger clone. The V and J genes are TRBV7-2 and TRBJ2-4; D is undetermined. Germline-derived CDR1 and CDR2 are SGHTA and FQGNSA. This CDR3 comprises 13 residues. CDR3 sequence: CASCLGTSDIQYF. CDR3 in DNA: TGTGCCAGCTGCTTAGGAACTTCGGACATTCAGTACTTC.

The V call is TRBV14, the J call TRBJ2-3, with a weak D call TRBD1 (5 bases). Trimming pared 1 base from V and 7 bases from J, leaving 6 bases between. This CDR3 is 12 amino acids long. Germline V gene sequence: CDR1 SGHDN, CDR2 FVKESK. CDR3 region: CASSQAGYTQYF. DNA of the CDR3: TGTGCCAGCAGCCAAGCAGGGTATACGCAGTATTTT.

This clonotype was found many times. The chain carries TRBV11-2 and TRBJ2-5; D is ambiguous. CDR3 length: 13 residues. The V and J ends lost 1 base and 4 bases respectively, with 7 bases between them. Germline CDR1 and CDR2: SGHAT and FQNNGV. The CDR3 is CASSLGLIETQYF. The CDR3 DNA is TGTGCCAGCAGCTTAGGCCTGATAGAGACCCAGTACTTC.

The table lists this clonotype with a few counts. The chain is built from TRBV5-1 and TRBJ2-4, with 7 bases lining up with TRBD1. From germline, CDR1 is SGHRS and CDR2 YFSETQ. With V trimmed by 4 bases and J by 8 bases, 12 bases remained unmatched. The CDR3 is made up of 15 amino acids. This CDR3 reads CASSPYSTGKDIQYF. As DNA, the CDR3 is TGCGCCAGCAGCCCCTACTCGACAGGGAAGGACATTCAGTACTTC.

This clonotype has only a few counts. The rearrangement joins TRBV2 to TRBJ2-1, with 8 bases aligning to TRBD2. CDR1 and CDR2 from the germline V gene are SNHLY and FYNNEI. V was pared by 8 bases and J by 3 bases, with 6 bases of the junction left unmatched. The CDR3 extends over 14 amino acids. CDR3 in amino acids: CASFRTSYYNEQFF. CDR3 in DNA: TGTGCCAGCTTCCGGACTAGCTACTACAATGAGCAGTTCTTC.

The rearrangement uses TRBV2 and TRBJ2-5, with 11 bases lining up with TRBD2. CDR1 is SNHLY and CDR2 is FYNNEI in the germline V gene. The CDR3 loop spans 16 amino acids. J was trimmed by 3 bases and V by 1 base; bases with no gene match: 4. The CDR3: CASSEVGLAVEETQYF. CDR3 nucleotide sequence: TGTGCCAGCAGTGAAGTGGGACTAGCGGTGGAAGAGACCCAGTACTTC.

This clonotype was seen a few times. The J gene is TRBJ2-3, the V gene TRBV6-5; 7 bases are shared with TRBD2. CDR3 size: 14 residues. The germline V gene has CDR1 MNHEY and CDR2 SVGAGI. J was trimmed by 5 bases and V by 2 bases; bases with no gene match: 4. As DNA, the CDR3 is TGTGCCAGCAGTTACGCGGGAGCGATAGATACGCAGTATTTT. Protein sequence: CASSYAGAIDTQYF.

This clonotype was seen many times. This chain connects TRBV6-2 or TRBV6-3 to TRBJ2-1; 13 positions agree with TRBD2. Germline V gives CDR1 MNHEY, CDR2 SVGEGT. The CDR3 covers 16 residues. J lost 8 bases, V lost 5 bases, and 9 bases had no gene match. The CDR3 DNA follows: TGTGCCAGCAGTCCCCCTGGGACTAGCGGGAATTATGAGCAGTTCTTC. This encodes CASSPPGTSGNYEQFF.

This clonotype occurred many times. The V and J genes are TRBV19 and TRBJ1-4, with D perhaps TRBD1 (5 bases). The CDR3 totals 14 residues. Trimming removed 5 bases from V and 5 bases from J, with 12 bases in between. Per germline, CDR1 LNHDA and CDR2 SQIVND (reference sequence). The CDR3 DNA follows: TGTGCCAGTAGTCCCCGGGACCCGAATGAAAAACTGTTTTTT. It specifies CASSPRDPNEKLFF.

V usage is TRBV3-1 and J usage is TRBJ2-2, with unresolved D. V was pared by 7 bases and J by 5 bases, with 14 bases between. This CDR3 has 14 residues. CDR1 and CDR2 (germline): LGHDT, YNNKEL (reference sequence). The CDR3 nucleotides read TGTGCCAGCACCGGGCACCTCCCGACCGGGGAGCTGTTTTTT. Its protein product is CASTGHLPTGELFF.

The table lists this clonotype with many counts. Written as DNA, the CDR3 is TGTGCCACCAGCCTTGAGGACAGGGGGCCCGAAAAACTGTTTTTT. Protein: CATSLEDRGPEKLFF. V usage is TRBV15 and J usage is TRBJ1-4; TRBD1 agrees at 11 bases. This CDR3 has 15 residues. Germline CDR1 is LNHNV and CDR2 is YYDKDF (reference sequence). Losses at the gene ends were 5 bases for V and 8 bases for J; bases not matched to a gene: 7.